Given below is one T cell receptor beta chain in context. Antigen: not known. TCRdb ran MiXCR on the 5' RACE reads and lists one entry per CDR3 protein. The data contain some 300,000 distinct CDR3 sequences, roughly 20% of them singletons. The sample comes from a study of T-cell memory formation after mild COVID-19. Overall study context: Largely, TCR clusters stayed within a single donor.

Germline assignment: CDR1 SEHNR and CDR2 FQNEAQ (reference sequence). This CDR3 has 15 amino acids. With 4 bases clipped from V and 4 bases from J, the junction kept 6 bases outside the gene matches. General study points: CD4+ contracting clones were found mainly in CM and EM, and CD8+ ones in EMRA.

The chain is built from TRBV7-9 and TRBJ1-5, with 8 bases lining up with TRBD1. The TCR comes from a man aged 18 to 30 who had mild COVID-19 (a few samples of this study predate the infection). Cell type and time point are not known. What was sequenced was PBMCs or a T cell subset sorted from them (not recorded which). CDR3: CASSSGQAFNQPQHF. The CDR3 DNA sequence: TGTGCCAGCAGCTCGGGACAGGCATTTAATCAGCCCCAGCATTTT.